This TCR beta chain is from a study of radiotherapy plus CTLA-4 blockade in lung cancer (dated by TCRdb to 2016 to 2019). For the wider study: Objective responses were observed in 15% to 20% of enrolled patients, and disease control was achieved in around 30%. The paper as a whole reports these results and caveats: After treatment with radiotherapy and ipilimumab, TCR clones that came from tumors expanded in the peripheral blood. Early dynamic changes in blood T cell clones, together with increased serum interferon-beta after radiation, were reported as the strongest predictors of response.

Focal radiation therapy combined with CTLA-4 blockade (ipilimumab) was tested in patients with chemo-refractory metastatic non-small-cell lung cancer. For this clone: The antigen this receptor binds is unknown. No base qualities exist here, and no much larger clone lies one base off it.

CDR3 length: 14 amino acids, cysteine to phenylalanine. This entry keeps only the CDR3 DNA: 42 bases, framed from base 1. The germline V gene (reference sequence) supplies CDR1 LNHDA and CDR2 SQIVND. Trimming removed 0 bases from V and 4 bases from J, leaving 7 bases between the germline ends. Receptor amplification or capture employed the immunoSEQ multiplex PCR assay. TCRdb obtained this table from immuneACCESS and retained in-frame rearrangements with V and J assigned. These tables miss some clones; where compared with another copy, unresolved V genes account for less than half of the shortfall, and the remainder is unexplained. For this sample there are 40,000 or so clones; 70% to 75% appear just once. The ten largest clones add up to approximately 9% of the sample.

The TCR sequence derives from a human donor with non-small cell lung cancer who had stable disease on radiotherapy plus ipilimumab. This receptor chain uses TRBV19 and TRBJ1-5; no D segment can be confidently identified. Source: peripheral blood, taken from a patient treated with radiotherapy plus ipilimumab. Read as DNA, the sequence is TGTGCCAGTAGTATAGATCTGGTGAATCAGCCCCAGCATTTT. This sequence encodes CASSIDLVNQPQHF.